The clone carrying this TCR beta chain came up a few times. Its matching antigen is unknown. Each CDR3 protein is one row after TCRdb ran MiXCR on the RT-PCR reads. The sample lists hundreds of thousands of distinct CDR3 sequences; 21% were seen once. This entry belongs to a study of response to subunit inactivated influenza vaccine. Germline V lookup: CDR1 SEHNR, CDR2 FQNEAQ (reference sequence). J gave up 4 bases and V 1 base, and 6 bases lay outside the gene matches. The CDR3 loop spans 15 amino acids. General study results and limits: Authors suggested each seasonal flu vaccination may recruit only limited numbers of new T cells.

The chain employs TRBV7-9 and TRBJ1-2; TRBD1 agrees at 7 bases. The clonotype was recovered from a man between 50 and 70 years old who received an inactivated influenza vaccine. The sample in question was PBMCs from blood, obtained less than 22 months after vaccination. CDR3 bases: TGTGCCAGCAGCTTAGGACAGGGAGTCTTCTATGGCTACACCTTC. It is translated as CASSLGQGVFYGYTF.